The text below deals with one TCR beta chain. No antigen is known for it. No base qualities exist here, and no much larger clone lies one base off it. Libraries were built with 5' RACE. Instrument on record: Illumina HiSeq 2000. Template switching added a universal primer binding site, and the final cDNA carried a unique molecular identifier that allowed TCR cDNA molecules to be counted accurately. Specific primers in the conserved constant-segment region were used to synthesize first-strand cDNA for TCR alpha and beta chains. To control for contamination, each cDNA library was double barcoded with a SMART-Mk sample barcode plus Illumina barcodes. TruSeq adapter sequences, together with Illumina sample barcodes, were added in two successive PCR steps. The Illumina HiSeq platform was used with custom primers to sequence TCR alpha and beta cDNA libraries. As for the original processing: MiGEC was used to process raw reads and extract unique molecular identifiers, and MiXCR was used to find CDR3 positions. For each individual, recombination models were inferred using an EM algorithm with the repgenHMM and IGoR tools. Shared clonotype analysis was performed with the tcR package in R, normalizing sharing by the product of cloneset sizes. To study raw recombination free of thymic and clonal selection effects, out-of-frame nonproductive sequences were analyzed. The public reads were reprocessed in TCRdb via fastp at Q25 and MiXCR, keeping in-frame beta chains. When rows share a CDR3 protein, they turn into one entry using the most common DNA and genes. These V and J calls originate from TCRdb's pipeline instead of the authors' own analysis. This sample is represented by around 250,000 distinct CDR3 sequences; over 9.5% of them were singletons. In total, the top ten clones hold approximately 4% of the sample.

This specimen belongs to a study of identical twins (TCRdb year 2016). In the study overall: To test whether fetal clonotypes persist, the study used deep sequencing on TCR alpha and beta repertoires from monozygotic twins, unrelated adults of various ages, and cord blood. To rule out contamination, replicate twin experiments were performed at different times with different library preparation protocols. General study outcomes and caveats: Because the same donors could not be followed over many years, the conclusions depended on cross-sectional statistical analysis. Invariant T cells such as MAIT and iNKT could partly confound zero-insertion analyses, although diverse VJ usage argued against such confounding for most clonotypes. Compared with coincidental sharing between unrelated individuals, out-of-frame TCR alpha sequences shared between twins had an excess of sequences with low generation probability. Out-of-frame TCR alpha sharing in monozygotic twins was systematically underestimated by recombination models, whereas sharing between unrelated individuals was in agreement with the recombination models. In beta out-of-frame sequences, excess twin sharing was weaker, because having fewer shared sequences lowered the signal-to-noise ratio. Abundant cord blood beta clonotypes carried fewer insertions; young adult naive repertoires showed a weaker similar trend, while memory repertoires showed none.

Sequences SGHVS (CDR1) and FQNEAQ (CDR2) are obtained from the germline V gene. Here V drops 2 bases and J drops 3 bases, and the junction holds 11 bases not matched to any gene. From its cysteine to its phenylalanine, the CDR3 spans 18 amino acids. Left in the record is the CDR3 DNA by itself, 54 bases read in frame from the first base. Only healthy Caucasian donors were included. The twin cohort consisted of three pairs of female monozygotic twins, all aged 18 to 29 years. Miltenyi CD45RO+ enrichment and human naive T-cell isolation kits were used to isolate memory (CD45RO+) and naive T cells from PBMC. Another study also made use of these data, one on yellow fever vaccine responses in identical twins. The second study reports: The T cell response to vaccination in identical twins was reported by the authors to appear partly convergent and partly personalized. In the study, vaccine-responding T cell clones were precisely tracked in identical twins.

The sample consisted of memory (CD45RO+) T cells sorted from blood. The cell subset or site label on this specimen signifies: CD45RO+ enriched T cells. The sequence derives from a woman in her late teens or twenties in good health. The receptor chain draws on TRBV7-8 and TRBJ2-2; TRBD2 fits 8 bases in the junction. The DNA reads TGTGCCAGCAGCTTAATTGGCCTCGGGGGGGCGGACACCGGGGAGCTGTTTTTT. This translates into CASSLIGLGGADTGELFF.